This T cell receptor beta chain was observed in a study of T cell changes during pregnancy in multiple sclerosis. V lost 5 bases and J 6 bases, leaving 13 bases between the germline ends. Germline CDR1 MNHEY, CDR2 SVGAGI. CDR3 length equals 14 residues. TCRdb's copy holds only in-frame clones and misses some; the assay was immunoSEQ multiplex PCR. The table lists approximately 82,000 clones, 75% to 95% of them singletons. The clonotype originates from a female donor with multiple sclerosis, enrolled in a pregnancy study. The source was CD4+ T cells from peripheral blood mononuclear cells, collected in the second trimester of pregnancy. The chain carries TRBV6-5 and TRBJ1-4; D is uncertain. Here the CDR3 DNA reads TGTGCCAGCAGTACGCTAGGGCGGGATGAAAAACTGTTTTTT. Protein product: CASSTLGRDEKLFF.